These 19 T cell receptor beta chains were sequenced from one sample in a study of shared clonotypes between healthy human individuals. Terminally differentiated effector memory CD45RA+ cells were left out of the naive CD8 fraction, which was CD45RO-negative and positively selected for CCR7. This table comes from immunoSEQ multiplex PCR, and its TCRdb copy is limited to in-frame clones, with some not included. Counted here are around 2,000,000 clones, about 95% occurring once; the ten biggest clones make up 0.85% to 1.3%. Sample: naive CD8+ T cells sorted from blood. These receptors came from a man between 18 and 35 years old in good health.

Points on this clone: The same CDR3 can be traced to other DNA sequences in this sample. The chain employs TRBV5-4 and TRBJ2-7; tentatively, D is TRBD1 (6 bases). The CDR3 has 14 amino acids. V was pared by 3 bases and J by 2 bases, with 12 bases between. The germline V gene has CDR1 SGHNT and CDR2 YYREEE (reference sequence). The CDR3 DNA sequence: TGTGCCAGCAGCTGGGGGCAGGGGACCTACGAGCAGTACTTC. Its protein product is CASSWGQGTYEQYF.

This clone is a singleton in its sample. CDR3 in amino acids: CASSLTPETAEQFF. In DNA form, the CDR3 reads TGTGCCAGCAGTCTAACGCCAGAGACAGCAGAGCAGTTCTTC. The V and J genes are TRBV28 and TRBJ2-1, with D maybe TRBD1 (5 bases). Trimming removed 5 bases from V and 10 bases from J, with 18 bases in between. The CDR3 spans 14 residues. Germline V lookup: CDR1 MDHEN, CDR2 SYDVKM.

This sequence joins TRBV12-5 and TRBJ2-1; maybe TRBD2 (5 bases). Trimming shortened V by 2 bases and J by 7 bases, and 9 bases separated the two germline ends. Germline CDR1 and CDR2: LGHNT and FRNRAP. The CDR3 has 13 amino acids. The CDR3 DNA follows: TGTGCTAGTGGTTTGTTCGAGGGTAATGAGCAGTTCTTC. Its protein is CASGLFEGNEQFF.

J is TRBJ1-4 and V is TRBV6-1; the D gene is possibly TRBD1 (5 bases). Germline V gives CDR1 MNHNS, CDR2 SASEGT. The CDR3 runs to 13 residues. With 8 bases removed from V and 7 bases from J, the gap between germline ends came to 14 bases. The CDR3 sequence: CASWGGWGEKLFF. CDR3 coding DNA: TGTGCCAGCTGGGGGGGTTGGGGTGAAAAACTGTTTTTT.

As regards this clone: Additional DNA sequences in this sample encode the identical CDR3. The CDR3 DNA is TGCAGCGTTGAATGGGGTGGCTATGGCTACACCTTC. Translation gives CSVEWGGYGYTF. The chain is built from TRBV29-1 and TRBJ1-2; D is unclear. V was cut by 2 bases and J by 4 bases, with 8 bases left in between. This CDR3 has 12 amino acids. The germline V gene has CDR1 SQVTM and CDR2 ANQGSEA. Drawing the rest from reference TRBV29-1 and TRBJ1-2, the complete variable domain is SAVISQKPSRDICQRGTSLTIQCQVDSQVTMMFWYRQQPGQSLTLIATANQGSEATYESGFVIDKFPISRPNLTFSTLTVSNMSPEDSSIYLCSVEWGGYGYTFGSGTRLTVV.

Of note for this clone: This specimen includes other DNA sequences encoding the same CDR3. The chain has TRBV28 and TRBJ2-1, with 8 bases fitting TRBD2. Looked up from germline, CDR1 is MDHEN and CDR2 is SYDVKM. V lost 4 bases to trimming and J lost 4 bases; unmatched junction nucleotides: 3. This CDR3 has 14 residues. The CDR3 DNA reads TGTGCCAGCAGTTCCAGCGGGGGTTACAATGAGCAGTTCTTC. Protein: CASSSSGGYNEQFF.

This clone was picked up a small number of times. The rearrangement uses TRBV9 and TRBJ1-5; no reliable D call. The CDR3 has 13 residues. Trimming shortened V by 1 base and J by 5 bases, and 7 bases separated the two germline ends. Germline V CDR1 and CDR2: SGDLS, YYNGEE. The CDR3 sequence: CASSVWDDQPQHF. CDR3 DNA: TGTGCCAGCAGCGTATGGGATGATCAGCCCCAGCATTTT.

This sequence joins TRBV7-9 and TRBJ2-1, with D uncertain. Germline V gene sequence: CDR1 SEHNR, CDR2 FQNEAQ (reference sequence). Trimming removed 1 base from V and 5 bases from J, with 12 bases in between. The CDR3 spans 15 residues. CDR3 amino acids: CASSLVSIVDNEQFF. In DNA form, the CDR3 reads TGTGCCAGCAGCTTAGTGAGTATTGTCGACAATGAGCAGTTCTTC.

The chain links TRBV10-3 to TRBJ2-7; possible D gene TRBD1, 6 bases. The CDR3 has 13 residues. CDR1 and CDR2 from the germline V gene are ENHRY and SYGVKD. Deletions cut 6 bases from V and 3 bases from J, with 12 bases between. The DNA of the CDR3 is TGTGCCATCAGCCCGGGACAAAACTACGAGCAGTACTTC. The encoded protein is CAISPGQNYEQYF.

The V call is TRBV6-5, the J call TRBJ1-2, with D unresolved. Germline CDR1 MNHEY, CDR2 SVGAGI. The V end was cut by 6 bases, the J end by 6 bases, with 14 bases between. This CDR3 is 13 amino acids long. This CDR3 reads CASSPAGRNGYTF. The CDR3 nucleotides read TGTGCCAGCAGCCCCGCCGGGAGAAATGGCTACACCTTC.

This chain connects TRBV2 to TRBJ2-7, with unresolved D. V lost 3 bases and J lost 2, with 8 bases in between. CDR1 and CDR2 from the germline V gene are SNHLY and FYNNEI. The CDR3 runs to 13 residues. The CDR3 protein is CASSEGSTYEQYF. CDR3 nucleotides: TGTGCCAGCAGTGAGGGCAGCACCTACGAGCAGTACTTC. Combining the CDR3 with reference TRBV2 and TRBJ2-7 gives the whole variable domain EPEVTQTPSHQVTQMGQEVILRCVPISNHLYFYWYRQILGQKVEFLVSFYNNEISEKSEIFDDQFSVERPDGSNFTLKIRSTKLEDSAMYFCASSEGSTYEQYFGPGTRLTVT.

The chain combines TRBV28 with TRBJ2-3, with 7 bases matching TRBD1. Germline V CDR1 and CDR2: MDHEN, SYDVKM. This CDR3 has 15 amino acids. Losses at the gene ends were 4 bases for V and 0 bases for J; bases not matched to a gene: 4. The CDR3 DNA sequence: TGTGCCAGCAGTTCGGACAGGAGGAGCACAGATACGCAGTATTTT. This codes for CASSSDRRSTDTQYF.

This rearrangement joins TRBV5-1 to TRBJ2-1; possibly TRBD1 for D (5 bases). V lost 3 bases to trimming and J lost 0 bases, with 19 bases between them. CDR1 is SGHRS, CDR2 YFSETQ, per germline. This CDR3 region has 18 residues. The CDR3 DNA sequence: TGCGCCAGCAGCTCCAACGGGTGGGGCCCTAGCTCCTACAATGAGCAGTTCTTC. Protein: CASSSNGWGPSSYNEQFF.

The rearrangement links TRBV9 to TRBJ1-3; D remains ambiguous. The CDR3 totals 15 residues. CDR1 and CDR2 from the germline V gene are SGDLS and YYNGEE. Between the trimmed V and J ends, which lost 8 bases and 0 bases, there was a span of 15 bases. In DNA form, the CDR3 reads TGTGCCAGTAATGAAGGCCTGAGCTCTGGAAACACCATATATTTT. It is translated as CASNEGLSSGNTIYF.

This sequence joins TRBV9 and TRBJ2-7, with 14 nucleotides matching TRBD2. The germline gives CDR1 SGDLS, CDR2 YYNGEE. V trimming: 4 bases; J trimming: 4 bases; junction bases outside the gene matches: 7. There are 16 residues in the CDR3. In DNA form, the CDR3 reads TGTGCCAGCAGCTTCGCGGGACTAGCGGGAGTGTACGAGCAGTACTTC. Protein product: CASSFAGLAGVYEQYF.

The chain joins TRBV4-1 to TRBJ2-7; no definite D call. Germline loops: CDR1 MGHRA, CDR2 YSYEKL. The length of the CDR3 is 14 residues. The V and J ends lost 3 bases and 3 bases respectively, with 12 bases between them. The CDR3 DNA sequence: TGCGCCAGCAGCCACCCCAGTAGTAACTACGAGCAGTACTTC. Protein product: CASSHPSSNYEQYF.

This clone was picked up one time. The gene calls are TRBV5-1 and TRBJ2-3; tentative D call: TRBD1 (6 bases). Germline V gives CDR1 SGHRS, CDR2 YFSETQ. The CDR3 covers 14 residues. V lost 5 bases and J lost 0, with 10 bases in between. CDR3 sequence (DNA): TGCGCCAGCAGGGGTGGACAGAGCACAGATACGCAGTATTTT. Translation gives CASRGGQSTDTQYF. The variable domain in full, with the rest retrieved from reference TRBV5-1 and TRBJ2-3, is KAGVTQTPRYLIKTRGQQVTLSCSPISGHRSVSWYQQTPGQGLQFLFEYFSETQRNKGNFPGRFSGRQFSNSRSEMNVSTLELGDSALYLCASRGGQSTDTQYFGPGTRLTVL.

The chain couples TRBV6-1 to TRBJ2-2; D is perhaps TRBD1 (6 bases). The CDR3 covers 15 residues. Trimming took 1 base from V and 4 from J, leaving 10 bases between them. The germline CDR1 and CDR2 sequences are MNHNS and SASEGT. The CDR3 DNA sequence: TGTGCCAGCAGTGAAGTCAGGGGTGGCACCGGGGAGCTGTTTTTT. Translation gives CASSEVRGGTGELFF.

This chain connects TRBV19 to TRBJ2-2; D gene ambiguous. The V gene lost 9 bases and the J gene lost 6 bases, with 11 bases spanning the gap. The germline gives CDR1 LNHDA, CDR2 SQIVND (reference sequence). The CDR3 has 12 amino acids. CDR3 nucleotides: TGTGCCAGCCAAGATGAAGCCGGGGAGCTGTTTTTT. Its translation: CASQDEAGELFF.